The 22 T cell receptor beta chains presented below share a single source sample, sequenced in a study of cytotoxic CD8 clonotypes in ibrutinib-treated CLL. TCRdb's copy holds only in-frame clones and misses some; the assay was immunoSEQ multiplex PCR. Of fewer than 40,000 clones in the sample, 55% to 80% are singletons; the top ten hold less than 7.5%. The sequencing here drew on PBMCs, taken at disease progression, from a patient treated with ibrutinib. The receptors stem from a human donor with chronic lymphocytic leukemia.

The chain uses TRBV2 and TRBJ2-3; 8 nucleotides match TRBD1. There are 14 residues in the CDR3. V shed 6 bases, J shed 5 bases, and the junction held 7 bases outside the gene matches. The germline gives CDR1 SNHLY, CDR2 FYNNEI. In DNA form, the CDR3 reads TGTGCCAGCAGCGGACAGGGCAGAGGAGATACGCAGTATTTT. Protein: CASSGQGRGDTQYF.

V gene TRBV2 combines with J gene TRBJ1-1; D not certain. Germline-derived CDR1 and CDR2 are SNHLY and FYNNEI. V lost 8 bases, J lost 0 bases, and 10 bases lay in between. The CDR3 has 13 residues. The CDR3 DNA reads as TGTGCCAGCCATGGGCAGGTGAACACTGAAGCTTTCTTT. This gives the protein CASHGQVNTEAFF.

The chain joins TRBV18 to TRBJ2-2; 7 bases are a match to TRBD1. The CDR3 runs to 16 residues. CDR1 and CDR2 from the germline V gene are KGHSH and LQKENI. V shed 3 bases and J 1 base; nucleotides not matched to a gene: 5. DNA of the CDR3: TGTGCCAGCTCACCGTCGGGACAGCAGAACACCGGGGAGCTGTTTTTT. It is translated as CASSPSGQQNTGELFF. Looking up the rest from reference TRBV18 and TRBJ2-2 gives the full variable domain: NAGVMQNPRHLVRRRGQEARLRCSPMKGHSHVYWYRQLPEEGLKFMVYLQKENIIDESGMPKERFSAEFPKEGPSILRIQQVVRGDSAAYFCASSPSGQQNTGELFFGEGSRLTVL.

V gene TRBV28 combines with J gene TRBJ2-7, with D perhaps matching TRBD2 (5 bases). This CDR3 has 14 amino acids. CDR1 MDHEN and CDR2 SYDVKM come from the germline V gene. The V gene lost 5 bases and the J gene lost 2 bases, with 13 bases spanning the gap. CDR3: CASSPPGITYEQYF. CDR3 DNA sequence: TGTGCCAGCAGTCCGCCCGGGATAACCTACGAGCAGTACTTC.

The chain recombines TRBV4-1 with TRBJ2-5, with D hard to call. The V end lost 1 base, the J end lost 7 bases, and 16 bases lay between the germline ends. The germline V gene has CDR1 MGHRA and CDR2 YSYEKL. CDR3 length equals 15 residues. The CDR3 nucleotides read TGCGCCAGCAGCCAAGGCCTTGCCACGACGGGGACCCAGTACTTC. This encodes CASSQGLATTGTQYF.

Written as DNA, the CDR3 is TGCGCCAGCAGCCAAGAGAATGCACCATCGGGTGAGCAGTACTTC. Amino acids: CASSQENAPSGEQYF. This chain links TRBV4-3 with TRBJ2-7; D gene unclear. Trimming took off 0 bases at V and 7 bases at J, with 16 bases between the two ends. The CDR3 is 15 amino acids. In germline, CDR1 is LGHNA, CDR2 YSLEER.

In its sample, this clone was seen a few times. The chain has TRBV19 and TRBJ2-2; D is possibly TRBD1 (5 bases). The ends were cut back, 7 bases at V and 1 base at J, with 10 bases in the middle. Germline V gene data show CDR1 as LNHDA and CDR2 as SQIVND (reference sequence). The CDR3 is 14 amino acids. CDR3 region: CASTSGLNTGELFF. The CDR3 DNA reads as TGTGCCAGTACATCAGGGTTGAACACCGGGGAGCTGTTTTTT.

The J gene is TRBJ1-2, the V gene TRBV25-1; D uncertain. CDR1 and CDR2 (germline): MGHDK, SYGVNS. This CDR3 region has 14 residues. With 1 base removed from V and 2 bases from J, the gap between germline ends came to 8 bases. The CDR3 here is CASSESGGNYGYTF. Written as DNA, the CDR3 is TGTGCCAGCAGTGAATCCGGTGGAAACTATGGCTACACCTTC.

The chain combines TRBV19 with TRBJ2-5, with 12 nucleotides matching TRBD2. Germline V gene sequence: CDR1 LNHDA, CDR2 SQIVND (reference sequence). V lost 4 bases, J lost 5 bases, and 5 bases stayed unmatched. The CDR3 contains 15 residues. The CDR3 sequence: CASSTGLAGLETQYF. DNA for the CDR3: TGTGCCAGTAGTACCGGACTAGCGGGATTGGAGACCCAGTACTTC.

This clone was seen once. The chain is built from TRBV7-8 and TRBJ2-1; D is undetermined. CDR3 length: 15 residues. The germline V gene encodes CDR1 SGHVS and CDR2 FQNEAQ. V shed 1 base and J shed 0 bases, with 7 bases lying between them. The DNA of the CDR3 is TGTGCCAGCAGCTTAGGGGTGAGCTCCTACAATGAGCAGTTCTTC. This encodes CASSLGVSSYNEQFF.

The rearrangement links TRBV5-4 to TRBJ1-4; D remains ambiguous. Germline CDR1 reads SGHNT; CDR2 reads YYREEE (reference sequence). The CDR3 runs to 16 residues. V lost 4 bases, J lost 5 bases, and 18 bases lay in between. The CDR3 is CASSRLPGSKNEKLFF. CDR3 in DNA: TGTGCCAGCAGCCGTTTACCCGGGTCAAAGAATGAAAAACTGTTTTTT.

This clone rates as medium-sized. The CDR3, as DNA: TGTGCCAGCAGTTTATCTACGGTCTATGGCTACACCTTC. This sequence encodes CASSLSTVYGYTF. The chain employs TRBV27 and TRBJ1-2; no firm D call. The V end was cut by 0 bases, the J end by 4 bases, with 6 bases between. Germline CDR1 and CDR2: MNHEY and SMNVEV (reference sequence). The CDR3 covers 13 residues.

The chain is built from TRBV11-2 and TRBJ2-7; 9 bases are shared with TRBD2. V trimming: 4 bases; J trimming: 3 bases; junction bases outside the gene matches: 7. The CDR3 covers 15 residues. Germline lookup yields CDR1 SGHAT and CDR2 FQNNGV. CDR3 DNA sequence: TGTGCCAGCAGCTGGGGGACTAGCCAGATCTACGAGCAGTACTTC. This gives the protein CASSWGTSQIYEQYF.

V usage is TRBV4-2 and J usage is TRBJ1-2; the match to TRBD1 covers 9 bases. Trimming at V came to 4 bases and at J to 4 bases, leaving 10 bases not matched to a gene. This CDR3 is 16 amino acids long. From germline, CDR1 is LGHNA and CDR2 YNFKEQ. CDR3 nucleotides: TGTGCCAGCAGCCGTCCCGGGACAGGGTCCGGCTATGGCTACACCTTC. This gives the protein CASSRPGTGSGYGYTF.

This chain connects TRBV11-2 to TRBJ2-1; 16 nucleotides agree with TRBD2. CDR3 size: 17 residues. The junction had 10 bases not matched to a gene; V was cut back by 6 bases and J by 8 bases. Germline V gene data show CDR1 as SGHAT and CDR2 as FQNNGV. CDR3 DNA: TGTGCCAGCAGTACCCCGGAGGGACTAGCGGGAGGGTATGAGCAGTTCTTC. Protein: CASSTPEGLAGGYEQFF.

In its sample, this clone was seen a few times. This chain connects TRBV6-1 to TRBJ1-4; D is unclear. CDR3 size: 15 residues. Deletions cut 5 bases from V and 8 bases from J, with 18 bases between. The germline V gene encodes CDR1 MNHNS and CDR2 SASEGT. CDR3 bases: TGTGCCAGCAGTCTCCCACGGGGATTGGGGGAAAAACTGTTTTTT. Protein: CASSLPRGLGEKLFF.

The rearrangement links TRBV28 to TRBJ2-1; 9 bases match TRBD2. The CDR3 is 17 amino acids. Germline CDR1 is MDHEN and CDR2 is SYDVKM. With V trimmed by 6 bases and J by 4 bases, 13 bases remained unmatched. This chain's CDR3 is CASRSSTSGTPYNEQFF. The CDR3 DNA is TGTGCCAGCAGGTCCTCGACTAGCGGCACGCCTTACAATGAGCAGTTCTTC.

The sample holds a few counts of this clone. The chain links TRBV19 to TRBJ2-1, with D possibly being TRBD1 (5 bases). CDR3 length: 12 residues. Trimming shortened V by 3 bases and J by 9 bases, and 9 bases separated the two germline ends. CDR1 and CDR2 from the germline V gene are LNHDA and SQIVND (reference sequence). CDR3: CASSIQGGEQFF. CDR3 sequence (DNA): TGTGCCAGTAGTATTCAGGGTGGTGAGCAGTTCTTC. The entire variable domain, with the rest obtained from reference TRBV19 and TRBJ2-1, is as follows: DGGITQSPKYLFRKEGQNVTLSCEQNLNHDAMYWYRQDPGQGLRLIYYSQIVNDFQKGDIAEGYSVSREKKESFPLTVTSAQKNPTAFYLCASSIQGGEQFFGPGTRLTVL.

V gene TRBV9 combines with J gene TRBJ2-7; D not certain. This CDR3 contains 15 residues. Germline V lookup: CDR1 SGDLS, CDR2 YYNGEE. V lost 1 base, J lost 0 bases, and 11 bases lay in between. The CDR3: CASSVLPSNSYEQYF. CDR3 bases: TGTGCCAGCAGCGTATTACCCTCCAACTCCTACGAGCAGTACTTC.

The J gene is TRBJ2-3, the V gene TRBV11-2, with D perhaps matching TRBD1 or TRBD2 (6 bases each). Germline CDR1 and CDR2: SGHAT and FQNNGV. The CDR3 sequence is 14 residues long. Deletions cut 2 bases from V and 5 bases from J, with 11 bases between. The CDR3: CASSLRRGIDTQYF. The CDR3, as DNA: TGTGCCAGCAGCTTAAGGAGGGGGATAGATACGCAGTATTTT.

V usage is TRBV27 and J usage is TRBJ2-3; 7 nucleotides match TRBD1. V trimming: 5 bases; J trimming: 1 base; junction bases outside the gene matches: 9. The V gene's germline CDR1 is MNHEY and CDR2 SMNVEV (reference sequence). The CDR3 loop spans 16 amino acids. The CDR3 DNA sequence: TGTGCCAGCAGTAAGACAGGGAAGGTTCGCACAGATACGCAGTATTTT. The encoded protein is CASSKTGKVRTDTQYF.

The rearrangement uses TRBV4-1 and TRBJ2-2; D uncertain. The CDR3 loop spans 15 amino acids. The ends were cut back, 0 bases at V and 3 bases at J, with 8 bases in the middle. Germline CDR1 MGHRA, CDR2 YSYEKL. CDR3 coding DNA: TGCGCCAGCAGCCAAGATCAACGGGACACCGGGGAGCTGTTTTTT. This encodes CASSQDQRDTGELFF.